The 19 T cell receptor beta chains given below trace back to one sample, sequenced in a study of blood T cell repertoires in COVID-19. Here immunoSEQ multiplex PCR was the method, and the copy in TCRdb shows in-frame clones only, minus some. The sample has around 320,000 clones; roughly 89% are singletons. The sample comprised peripheral blood. The receptors originated from a woman between 25 and 40 years old with COVID-19, enrolled during active disease.

The V gene is TRBV5-1, the J gene TRBJ2-5; 10 bases are a match to TRBD2. V shed 2 bases, J shed 4 bases, and the junction held 8 bases outside the gene matches. The CDR3 sequence is 16 residues long. Germline CDR1 SGHRS, CDR2 YFSETQ. For the CDR3, the DNA is TGCGCCAGCAGCTTAATAGCGGGGGGTTTATTAGAGACCCAGTACTTC. This gives the protein CASSLIAGGLLETQYF.

The chain uses TRBV15 and TRBJ2-2, with TRBD2 matching 10 bases. The length of the CDR3 is 18 residues. The V gene end was trimmed by 3 bases and the J gene end by 2 bases; junction bases not matched to a gene: 9. Germline-derived CDR1 and CDR2 are LNHNV and YYDKDF (reference sequence). The CDR3 here is CATSSSPGLAVNTGELFF. The CDR3 nucleotides read TGTGCCACCAGCAGCTCCCCCGGACTAGCGGTTAACACCGGGGAGCTGTTTTTT.

This rearrangement joins TRBV13 to TRBJ2-5; TRBD1 might be the D (5 bases). V lost 1 base and J 8 bases, leaving 14 bases between the germline ends. Germline values: CDR1 PRHDT, CDR2 FYEKMQ (reference sequence). The CDR3 has 14 amino acids. The CDR3 here is CASSLDPRTGTQYF. The CDR3 DNA sequence: TGTGCCAGCAGCTTAGATCCACGCACAGGTACCCAGTACTTC.

The gene calls are TRBV2 and TRBJ1-5; possible D gene TRBD1, 5 bases. The CDR3 totals 14 residues. V dropped 3 bases and J dropped 6 bases, with 12 bases sitting between them. Per the germline V gene, CDR1 is SNHLY and CDR2 is FYNNEI. The CDR3 region has the DNA TGTGCCAGCAGTGACCAGGGTCTCAGTCAGCCCCAGCATTTT. This gives the protein CASSDQGLSQPQHF.

The chain is built from TRBV5-1 and TRBJ2-1; 11 positions agree with TRBD2. There are 18 residues in the CDR3. Per germline, CDR1 SGHRS and CDR2 YFSETQ. V lost 0 bases, J lost 8 bases, and 13 bases stayed unmatched. This CDR3 reads CASSLVPSGSGGDYEQFF. The CDR3 DNA sequence: TGCGCCAGCAGCTTGGTTCCTAGCGGTAGCGGGGGGGATTATGAGCAGTTCTTC.

The chain combines TRBV6-5 with TRBJ1-4, with 9 bases that match TRBD1. The ends lost 6 bases at V and 7 bases at J; junction bases unmatched: 6. Germline V gives CDR1 MNHEY, CDR2 SVGAGI. The CDR3 is 14 residues long. The CDR3 DNA is TGTGCCAGCAGAAAGGGACAGGGATTTGAAAAACTGTTTTTT. Translating gives CASRKGQGFEKLFF.

This chain connects TRBV6-5 to TRBJ1-5; the D is unclear. Germline assignment: CDR1 MNHEY and CDR2 SVGAGI. V lost 3 bases to trimming and J lost 2 bases, with 8 bases between them. The CDR3 contains 14 residues. The CDR3 region is CASSYVSGNQPQHF. The CDR3 coding sequence is TGTGCCAGCAGTTATGTCTCGGGCAATCAGCCCCAGCATTTT.

V and J are TRBV5-4 and TRBJ2-1; 9 bases match TRBD2. The CDR3 extends over 17 amino acids. The ends lost 6 bases at V and 6 bases at J; junction bases unmatched: 16. Germline V gene sequence: CDR1 SGHNT, CDR2 YYREEE (reference sequence). The CDR3 sequence: CASTQIGGSGGINEQFF. The CDR3 DNA reads TGTGCCAGCACCCAAATAGGCGGTAGCGGGGGAATCAATGAGCAGTTCTTC.

The chain's CDR3 is CASSDPGTYGYTF. The DNA of the CDR3 is TGTGCCAGCAGTGACCCCGGTACCTATGGCTACACCTTC. V gene TRBV2 combines with J gene TRBJ1-2; D gene uncertain. V was shortened by 3 bases and J by 4 bases, with 9 bases between the two germline ends. Germline CDR1 reads SNHLY; CDR2 reads FYNNEI. This CDR3 region has 13 residues.

This clone was found a few times. This chain joins TRBV18 and TRBJ1-1, with 8 bases identical to TRBD1. Trimming took 6 bases from V and 5 from J; bases not matched to a gene: 5. This CDR3 is 13 amino acids long. CDR1 is KGHSH, CDR2 LQKENI, per germline. CDR3 region: CASSRDRLTEAFF. The DNA of the CDR3 is TGTGCCAGCTCCCGGGACAGGCTGACTGAAGCTTTCTTT.

The CDR3: CASRPGPGDYGYTF. The CDR3 nucleotides are TGTGCCAGCAGGCCGGGCCCCGGGGACTATGGCTACACCTTC. The chain uses TRBV5-4 and TRBJ1-2; unclear D gene. This CDR3 has 14 residues. Trimming cost V 5 bases and J 3 bases, with 14 bases left between them. Looked up from germline, CDR1 is SGHNT and CDR2 is YYREEE (reference sequence).

The chain recombines TRBV5-1 with TRBJ1-1, with 8 positions matching TRBD1. The CDR3 has 15 amino acids. J was trimmed by 4 bases and V by 4 bases; bases with no gene match: 9. Germline CDR1 and CDR2: SGHRS and YFSETQ. The CDR3 region is CASSESGGTGTEAFF. The DNA for the CDR3 is TGCGCCAGCAGCGAATCAGGGGGCACGGGCACTGAAGCTTTCTTT.

The V gene is TRBV27, the J gene TRBJ2-1, with D perhaps TRBD2 (6 bases). CDR1 and CDR2 from the germline V gene are MNHEY and SMNVEV (reference sequence). The CDR3 length is 23 residues. V shed 3 bases and J shed 0 bases, with 33 bases lying between them. The CDR3 DNA follows: TGTGCCAGCAGTTTTTGGAGCGGGCCAATAGTCCCGCGGTCGATCCCCTCCTACAATGAGCAGTTCTTC. Amino acids: CASSFWSGPIVPRSIPSYNEQFF.

This chain joins TRBV24-1 and TRBJ1-1; D is undetermined. Deletions cut 5 bases from V and 0 bases from J, with 9 bases between. Germline CDR1 and CDR2: KGHDR and SFDVKD. The CDR3 loop spans 14 amino acids. The CDR3 DNA reads as TGTGCCACCAGTGGTCCGGGGTTGAACACTGAAGCTTTCTTT. Its translation: CATSGPGLNTEAFF.

This chain joins TRBV7-9 and TRBJ2-3; tentative D call: TRBD2 (6 bases). The V and J ends lost 10 bases and 0 bases respectively, with 20 bases between them. The germline V gene has CDR1 SEHNR and CDR2 FQNEAQ (reference sequence). CDR3 length equals 16 residues. Written as DNA, the CDR3 is TGTGCCAACTCCCCGATGGGGGGTGCTAGCACAGATACGCAGTATTTT. As protein: CANSPMGGASTDTQYF.

V gene TRBV14 combines with J gene TRBJ1-6, with 10 bases matching TRBD1. Germline lookup yields CDR1 SGHDN and CDR2 FVKESK. The CDR3 consists of 14 residues. V shed 5 bases, J shed 7 bases, and the junction held 2 bases outside the gene matches. The CDR3 DNA is TGTGCCAGCAGCTGGGACAGGGGCAATTCACCCCTCCACTTT. This gives the protein CASSWDRGNSPLHF.

The sample holds one count of this clone. The genes are TRBV6-5 and TRBJ1-2; D unresolved. Trimming removed 0 bases from V and 8 bases from J, with 13 bases in between. The germline gives CDR1 MNHEY, CDR2 SVGAGI. The CDR3 has 14 residues. CDR3 region: CASSYSLTVQGYTF. CDR3 in DNA: TGTGCCAGCAGTTACTCGTTAACGGTTCAAGGCTACACCTTC.

The rearrangement joins TRBV27 to TRBJ1-2, with 7 bases matching TRBD1. Looked up from germline, CDR1 is MNHEY and CDR2 is SMNVEV (reference sequence). The CDR3 loop spans 16 amino acids. Germline trimming cut 5 bases from V and 3 bases from J; bases unmatched to any gene: 12. The CDR3: CASSTDRVAPHYGYTF. In DNA, the CDR3 is TGTGCCAGCAGTACAGACAGGGTAGCCCCCCACTATGGCTACACCTTC.

CDR3 in amino acids: CASSSQPDRVSTDTQYF. DNA for the CDR3: TGTGCCAGCAGCTCCCAGCCGGACAGGGTTAGCACAGATACGCAGTATTTT. J is TRBJ2-3 and V is TRBV7-6; 8 bases match TRBD1. This CDR3 is built from 17 residues. V lost 4 bases and J lost 0; bases outside the gene matches: 9. Germline loops: CDR1 SGHVS, CDR2 FNYEAQ.